These 17 T cell receptor beta chains originate from one sample sequenced in a study of T cell repertoires in ileal Crohn's disease. TCRdb keeps only in-frame clones here, not all; method: immunoSEQ multiplex PCR. The top ten clones hold under 20% of a sample with more than 25,000 clones, around four fifths of them seen once. Sequencing was carried out using ileal tissue. Every receptor here comes from an adult with Crohn's disease.

The table lists this clone with a few counts. The V call is TRBV5-1, the J call TRBJ2-5; TRBD1 aligns across 7 bases. TRBJ2-7 matches the DNA end more closely, so the J call is doubtful. The CDR3 totals 14 residues. The germline V gene encodes CDR1 SGHRS and CDR2 YFSETQ. The CDR3 DNA is TGCGCCAGCAGCTCCAGGGGGAGCGGCTACGAGCAGTACTTC. The encoded protein is CASSSRGSGYEQYF.

The chain links TRBV9 to TRBJ2-2; maybe TRBD2 (5 bases). CDR3 length equals 18 residues. Germline V gene sequence: CDR1 SGDLS, CDR2 YYNGEE. V was pared by 0 bases and J by 0 bases, with 15 bases between. CDR3 nucleotide sequence: TGTGCCAGCAGCGTAGGGCCGGGTGTAGCGCCGAACACCGGGGAGCTGTTTTTT. It is translated as CASSVGPGVAPNTGELFF.

This chain joins TRBV5-1 and TRBJ2-3, with D uncertain. CDR1 is SGHRS, CDR2 YFSETQ, per germline. This CDR3 has 13 amino acids. Trimming cost V 0 bases and J 6 bases, with 8 bases left between them. The CDR3 DNA reads TGCGCCAGCAGCTTGGGGTTCACTGATACGCAGTATTTT. It yields the protein CASSLGFTDTQYF.

This clone has just a few counts. This chain connects TRBV12-5 to TRBJ2-7, with 14 positions matching TRBD2. Germline assignment: CDR1 LGHNT and CDR2 FRNRAP. The V and J ends lost 1 base and 5 bases, in that order; junction bases with no gene match: 7. This CDR3 is built from 17 residues. CDR3 sequence: CASGLDLGLAGGNEQYF. CDR3 bases: TGTGCTAGTGGTTTGGACCTAGGACTAGCGGGGGGCAACGAGCAGTACTTC.

V usage is TRBV7-9 and J usage is TRBJ2-7; 15 bases map to TRBD2. Germline V gives CDR1 SEHNR, CDR2 FQNEAQ (reference sequence). After removal of 4 bases from V and 1 base from J, the junction contained 2 bases not matched to a gene. The CDR3 contains 16 residues. Written as DNA, the CDR3 is TGTGCCAGCAGCTGGGGACTAGCGGGAGGTTCCTACGAGCAGTACTTC. It specifies CASSWGLAGGSYEQYF.

The chain employs TRBV15 and TRBJ2-7; D perhaps matches TRBD1 (5 bases). CDR3 size: 13 residues. In germline, CDR1 is LNHNV, CDR2 YYDKDF (reference sequence). Trimming pared 0 bases from V and 5 bases from J, leaving 8 bases between. CDR3 amino acids: CATSRDLGDEQYF. The CDR3 DNA sequence: TGTGCCACCAGCAGAGATCTAGGGGACGAGCAGTACTTC.

The rearrangement links TRBV4-2 to TRBJ1-1; weak D call: TRBD1 (5 bases). Trimming cost V 1 base and J 7 bases, with 16 bases left between them. CDR1 and CDR2 from the germline V gene are LGHNA and YNFKEQ. CDR3 length equals 15 residues. DNA of the CDR3: TGTGCCAGCAGCCAAGTAGGAGACAGCCCGGATGAAGCTTTCTTT. This translates into CASSQVGDSPDEAFF.

The rearrangement joins TRBV5-1 to TRBJ2-1, with 12 bases aligning to TRBD2. With 5 bases clipped from V and 9 bases from J, the junction kept 12 bases outside the gene matches. Germline V CDR1 and CDR2: SGHRS, YFSETQ. The length of the CDR3 is 16 residues. For the CDR3, the DNA is TGCGCCAGCAGGACGACTAGCGGGAGAAATTATGGTGAGCAGTTCTTC. It codes for CASRTTSGRNYGEQFF.

The chain uses TRBV18 and TRBJ2-3; TRBD2 is a possible D gene (6 bases). Trimming removed 3 bases at V and 5 bases at J, with 9 bases between. This CDR3 spans 13 amino acids. Germline loops: CDR1 KGHSH, CDR2 LQKENI. The CDR3: CASSPAAGDTQYF. CDR3 sequence (DNA): TGTGCCAGCTCACCGGCAGCGGGAGATACGCAGTATTTT.

This clone has only a few counts. The genes are TRBV4-1 and TRBJ2-2; D is uncertain. Deletions cut 0 bases from V and 4 bases from J, with 9 bases between. CDR3 length: 15 amino acids. Germline assignment: CDR1 MGHRA and CDR2 YSYEKL. The CDR3 coding sequence is TGCGCCAGCAGCCAAGAGGCAGGTATCACCGGGGAGCTGTTTTTT. Protein product: CASSQEAGITGELFF.

The chain links TRBV11-2 to TRBJ2-7; the match to TRBD1 covers 11 bases. The junction had 10 bases not matched to a gene; V was cut back by 5 bases and J by 4 bases. CDR1 and CDR2 from the germline V gene are SGHAT and FQNNGV. The CDR3 loop spans 16 amino acids. CDR3 loop: CASSRTGTGGRYEQYF. CDR3 sequence (DNA): TGTGCCAGCAGCCGAACCGGGACAGGGGGACGGTACGAGCAGTACTTC. Combining the CDR3 with reference TRBV11-2 and TRBJ2-7 gives the whole variable domain EAGVAQSPRYKIIEKRQSVAFWCNPISGHATLYWYQQILGQGPKLLIQFQNNGVVDDSQLPKDRFSAERLKGVDSTLKIQPAKLEDSAVYLCASSRTGTGGRYEQYFGPGTRLTVT.

The rearrangement links TRBV30 to TRBJ1-4, with D maybe TRBD1 (5 bases). Trimming left V 8 bases short and J 1 base short, with 14 bases between. Germline lookup yields CDR1 GTSNPN and CDR2 SVGIG (reference sequence). This CDR3 is 14 amino acids long. The CDR3 is CAGAWRGTNEKLFF. CDR3 coding DNA: TGTGCCGGGGCCTGGAGGGGAACTAATGAAAAACTGTTTTTT.

Only one count was recorded for this clone. The chain links TRBV7-9 to TRBJ1-1; D may be TRBD1 (6 bases). The V gene's germline CDR1 is SEHNR and CDR2 FQNEAQ (reference sequence). The V end was cut by 4 bases, the J end by 2 bases, with 11 bases between. The CDR3 is 14 amino acids. CDR3 nucleotides: TGTGCCAGCAGCTGGTTGGACAGCAACACTGAAGCTTTCTTT. It codes for CASSWLDSNTEAFF.

This clone appeared a few times. The chain joins TRBV27 to TRBJ2-1, with D possibly being TRBD2 (5 bases). Germline V CDR1 and CDR2: MNHEY, SMNVEV (reference sequence). The CDR3 length is 16 residues. The ends were cut back, 8 bases at V and 4 bases at J, with 21 bases in the middle. CDR3 protein: CASSKVEGGGYNEQFF. The CDR3 DNA reads as TGTGCCAGCTCCAAAGTCGAGGGCGGCGGGTACAATGAGCAGTTCTTC.

Details on this clone: This sample includes further DNA sequences coding for the same CDR3. The CDR3 region is CASSGTGISYEQYF. The CDR3 DNA reads as TGTGCCAGCAGCGGGACAGGGATCAGTTACGAGCAGTACTTC. J is TRBJ2-5 and V is TRBV2; 9 bases fit TRBD1. The J call is uncertain, as TRBJ2-7 better fits the DNA end. This CDR3 spans 14 amino acids. The germline CDR1 and CDR2 sequences are SNHLY and FYNNEI.

This clone was observed a few times. The germline gene is not matched at one end of the junction; a read error may be the cause. The chain couples TRBV5-1 to TRBJ2-7, with D unclear. CDR3 length: 13 residues. Germline V gives CDR1 SGHRS, CDR2 YFSETQ. CDR3 coding DNA: TGCGCCAGCAGCTTGCCAGGCTCCCACGAGCAGTACTTC. It translates to CASSLPGSHEQYF.

The rearrangement joins TRBV19 to TRBJ1-2; 8 bases are a match to TRBD1. Trimming cost V 6 bases and J 1 base; bases outside gene matches: 7. This CDR3 has 15 amino acids. CDR1 and CDR2 (germline): LNHDA, SQIVND (reference sequence). The CDR3 region is CASSSGQVNNYGYTF. The DNA of the CDR3 is TGTGCCAGTAGCTCGGGACAGGTCAATAACTATGGCTACACCTTC.